The source of this T cell receptor beta chain is a study of identical twins. Whole-study findings and limits: Low generation-probability sequences were in excess among twin-shared out-of-frame alpha sequences.

A universal primer site arose from template switching, and cDNA bore unique molecular identifiers. From the 5' RACE reads, TCRdb called clonotypes with MiXCR, one entry per CDR3 protein. The sample has approximately 140,000 distinct CDR3 sequences, roughly 3.3% seen once. A few counts support this clonotype. Its antigen is not identified. Trimming shortened V by 3 bases and J by 3 bases, and 18 bases separated the two germline ends. The CDR3 is made up of 16 amino acids. Per the germline V gene, CDR1 is DFQATT and CDR2 is SNEGSKA (reference sequence). No donor was unhealthy or non-Caucasian. Sequenced: memory T cells sorted from blood. This receptor was obtained from a young man in good health. The chain carries TRBV20-1 and TRBJ2-4; maybe TRBD2 (5 bases). CDR3 amino acids: CSASRRLRSVKNIQYF. The CDR3 DNA reads as TGCAGTGCTAGCCGACGACTTCGTAGCGTCAAAAACATTCAGTACTTC.